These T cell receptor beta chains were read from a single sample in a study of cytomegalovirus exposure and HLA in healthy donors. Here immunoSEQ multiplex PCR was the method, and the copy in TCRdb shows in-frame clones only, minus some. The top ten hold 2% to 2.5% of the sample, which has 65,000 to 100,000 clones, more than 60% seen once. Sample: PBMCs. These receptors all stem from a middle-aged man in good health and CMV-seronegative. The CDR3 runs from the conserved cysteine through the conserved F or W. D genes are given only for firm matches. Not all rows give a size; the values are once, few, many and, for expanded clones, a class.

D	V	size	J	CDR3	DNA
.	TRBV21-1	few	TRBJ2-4	CASSNPPRQVKNIQYF	TGTGCCAGCAGCAACCCGCCGAGACAGGTCAAAAACATTCAGTACTTC
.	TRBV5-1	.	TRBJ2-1	CASSSYYRANNEQFF	TGCGCCAGCAGCTCCTATTACAGGGCCAACAATGAGCAGTTCTTC
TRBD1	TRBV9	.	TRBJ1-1	CASSQGATEAFF	TGTGCCAGCAGCCAGGGGGCGACTGAAGCTTTCTTT
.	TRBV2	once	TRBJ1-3	CASKGNEDTIYF	TGTGCCAGCAAGGGGAATGAGGACACCATATATTTT
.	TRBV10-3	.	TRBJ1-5	CAIGQESNQPQHF	TGTGCCATCGGGCAGGAAAGCAATCAGCCCCAGCATTTT
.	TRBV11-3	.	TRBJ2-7	CASSLGQTRNSYEQYF	TGTGCCAGCAGCTTAGGTCAGACAAGAAACTCCTACGAGCAGTACTTC
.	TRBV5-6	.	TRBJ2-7	CASSFGGGYEQYF	TGTGCCAGCAGCTTTGGGGGCGGTTACGAGCAGTACTTC
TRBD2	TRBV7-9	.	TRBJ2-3	CASSEGTSGSDTQYF	TGTGCCAGCAGCGAGGGGACTAGCGGTTCAGATACGCAGTATTTT
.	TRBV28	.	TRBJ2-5	CASSTTYRIRATQYF	TGTGCCAGCAGTACCACATACAGGATACGCGCGACCCAGTACTTC
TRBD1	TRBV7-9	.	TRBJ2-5	CASSTPGQGTETQYF	TGTGCCAGCAGCACCCCTGGACAGGGCACAGAGACCCAGTACTTC
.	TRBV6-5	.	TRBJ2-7	CASSQSYRAYEQYF	TGTGCCAGCAGTCAATCCTACAGGGCTTACGAGCAGTACTTC
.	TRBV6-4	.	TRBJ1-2	CAGGASCYTF	TGTGCCGGCGGGGCCAGTTGCTACACCTTC
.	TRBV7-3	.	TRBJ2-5	CASSLGAGKQETQYF	TGTGCCAGCAGCTTAGGGGCGGGGAAACAAGAGACCCAGTACTTC
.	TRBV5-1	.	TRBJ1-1	CASSPNQGITEAFF	TGCGCCAGCAGCCCTAACCAGGGTATCACTGAAGCTTTCTTT
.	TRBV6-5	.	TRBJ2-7	CASSYSGEFYEQYF	TGTGCCAGCAGTTACTCGGGAGAATTCTACGAGCAGTACTTC
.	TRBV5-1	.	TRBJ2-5	CASSSMTGDQETQYF	TGCGCCAGCAGCTCCATGACAGGAGACCAAGAGACCCAGTACTTC
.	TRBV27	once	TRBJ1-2	CASSSAALGYTF	TGTGCCAGCAGCTCGGCGGCGCTTGGCTACACCTTC
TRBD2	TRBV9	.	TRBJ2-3	CASSVERGGTDTQYF	TGTGCCAGCAGCGTAGAACGGGGGGGCACAGATACGCAGTATTTT
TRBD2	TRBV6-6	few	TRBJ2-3	CASSWTSGIGDTQYF	TGTGCCAGCAGTTGGACTAGCGGGATAGGAGATACGCAGTATTTT
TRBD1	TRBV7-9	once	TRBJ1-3	CASSLHRSGGKTGNTIYF	TGTGCCAGCAGCTTACATCGTTCAGGGGGCAAAACTGGAAACACCATATATTTT
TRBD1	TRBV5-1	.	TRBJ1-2	CASSLGPTGAELGYTF	TGCGCCAGCAGCTTAGGCCCCACAGGGGCGGAACTTGGCTACACCTTC
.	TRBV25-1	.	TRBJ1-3	CASSEPFRNTIYF	TGTGCCAGCAGTGAACCTTTTAGAAACACCATATATTTT
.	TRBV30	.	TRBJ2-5	CAWSLGLVGGQETQYF	TGTGCCTGGAGTCTCGGACTAGTAGGGGGCCAAGAGACCCAGTACTTC
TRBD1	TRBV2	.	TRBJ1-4	CASSPTGGKDEKLFF	TGTGCCAGCAGTCCGACAGGGGGCAAAGATGAAAAACTGTTTTTT
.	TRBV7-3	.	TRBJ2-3	CASSLWRGSTDTQYF	TGTGCCAGCAGCTTATGGAGAGGTAGTACAGATACGCAGTATTTT